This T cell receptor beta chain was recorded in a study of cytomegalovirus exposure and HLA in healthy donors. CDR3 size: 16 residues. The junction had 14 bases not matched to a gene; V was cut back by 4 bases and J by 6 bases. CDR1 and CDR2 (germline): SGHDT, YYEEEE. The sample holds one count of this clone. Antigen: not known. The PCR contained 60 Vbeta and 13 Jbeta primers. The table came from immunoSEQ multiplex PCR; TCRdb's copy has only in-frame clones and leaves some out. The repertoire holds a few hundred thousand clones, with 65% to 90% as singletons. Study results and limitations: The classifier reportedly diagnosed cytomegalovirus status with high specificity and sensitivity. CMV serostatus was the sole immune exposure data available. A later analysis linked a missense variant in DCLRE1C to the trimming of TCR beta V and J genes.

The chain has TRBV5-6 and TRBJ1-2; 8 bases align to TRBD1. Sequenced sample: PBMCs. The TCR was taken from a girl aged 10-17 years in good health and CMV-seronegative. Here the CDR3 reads CASSGRLFGQGHGYTF. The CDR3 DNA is TGTGCCAGCAGCGGTCGATTGTTTGGACAGGGACATGGCTACACCTTC.